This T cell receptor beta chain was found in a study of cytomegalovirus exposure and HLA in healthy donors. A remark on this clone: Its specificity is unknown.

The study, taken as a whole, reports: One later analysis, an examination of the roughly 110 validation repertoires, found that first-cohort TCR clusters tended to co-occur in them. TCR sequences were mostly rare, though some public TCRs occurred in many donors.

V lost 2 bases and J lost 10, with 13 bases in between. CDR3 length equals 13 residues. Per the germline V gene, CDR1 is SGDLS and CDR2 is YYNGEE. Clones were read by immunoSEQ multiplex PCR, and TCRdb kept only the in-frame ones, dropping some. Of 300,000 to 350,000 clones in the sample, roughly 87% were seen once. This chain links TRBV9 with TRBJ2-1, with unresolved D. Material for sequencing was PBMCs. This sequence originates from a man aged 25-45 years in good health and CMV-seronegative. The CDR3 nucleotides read TGTGCCAGCAGCGTGTCCCTATCAAACGAGCAGTTCTTC. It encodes CASSVSLSNEQFF.